This T cell receptor beta chain was identified during a study of cytomegalovirus exposure and HLA in healthy donors (dated by TCRdb to 2016 to 2017). For the wider study: An earlier analysis of approximately 600 of the donors reported about 290 Gb of sequence data and roughly 110 million unique TCR beta sequences from 150 million to 200 million T cells. Every repertoire in the discovery cohort had been generated on one and the same sequencing platform. Among about 410 genotyped donors of the cohort, an average of approximately 200,000 unique TCR beta nucleotide sequences was sequenced per donor, of which about 18% were non-productive. The study was designed to test whether signatures of past pathogen exposure could be identified by cataloging public T cell receptors. The genetic ancestry cluster associated with self-reported Caucasian donors included over 80% of the roughly 400 genotyped donors. Genome-wide SNP genotypes for about 65% of the 666 donors were used in a later genetic analysis, which treated that subset as a discovery cohort. Donor age, sex, ethnicity and CMV serostatus were compiled alongside the repertoire data. The study used immunosequencing to profile the T cell repertoires of several hundred subjects and linked those repertoires to cytomegalovirus serostatus. In a later analysis, previously published TCR beta repertoires from 550 to 700 donors were re-analyzed and high-resolution HLA genotyping was added so that TCR occurrence patterns could be studied. Rather than drawing on any new phenotypic data, the later analysis identified candidate immune exposures from TCR beta sequences and the way those sequences occurred across donors. To decide whether each TCR beta V gene segment behaved as functional or pseudogenic, an earlier analysis of approximately 620 of the donors relied on high-throughput TCR beta sequencing. The number of donors typed differed by locus, with 629-630 for A, B, C, DRB1 and DQB1, over 500 for DQA1, 606 for DPA1, and some 470 for DPB1. Besides the first cohort of under 700 subjects, a separate validation cohort made up of 120 different subjects was used. Roughly 5 DR-DQ haplotypes were handled as single units for association and clustering because linkage in the cohort was strong. The study combined high-throughput TCR immunosequencing, statistical association of individual TCRs with disease status, and machine learning to predict cytomegalovirus infection status. Class I and class II HLA loci were covered by the typing at four-digit resolution. Approximately 300 gigabases of sequencing data and around 88 million unique TCR sequences made up an early release that covered nearly 650 HLA-typed donors.

The germline V gene (reference sequence) gives CDR1 as GTSNPN and CDR2 as SVGIG. Reading from cysteine to phenylalanine, the CDR3 counts 13 amino acids. Only CDR3 DNA is held: 39 bases, read in frame from base 1. The cohort was made up of 650 to 700 healthy bone marrow donors. At the time of sampling, every cohort member was nominally healthy, though immune exposures that went unrecorded were likely present. The donor was CMV seronegative and belonged to the group of 350 or so seronegative cohort members. A peripheral blood sample was provided by each donor, and peripheral blood mononuclear cells were used for TCR beta sequencing. Genomic DNA was extracted from the blood cell samples with the Qiagen DNeasy Blood Extraction Kit. Broader findings and caveats from the paper: In this cohort, only TCR beta chains were sequenced, and detectable features were limited by the absence of alpha or paired-chain data. In a later analysis, more than 15,000 TCR beta sequences were associated with specific HLA alleles at a false discovery rate of 0.05. Most TCR sequences were observed very rarely across donors, whereas some public TCRs were present in many individuals. The presence/absence analyses assumed that sequencing depth was roughly uniform across donors, and that assumption may not be true. Some IMGT-functional V segments, including TRBV6-2 and TRBV6-3, could not be told apart with the 87-base-pair reads, so those segments were excluded. In a later analysis, TCR association rates were found to vary across HLA loci, with the most associated TCRs seen for DRB1 alleles and the fewest for HLA-C alleles. HLA typing was unavailable for some donors at each locus, so association tests used only the typed subset. The study gave a list of about 170 TCR beta chains associated with cytomegalovirus. Compared with the approximately 670-donor mean, donors in an Asian-associated ancestry cluster had fewer N-insertions in productive TCRs, according to a later genetic analysis. Immune exposure information for the cohort was limited to CMV serostatus. In an earlier analysis of some 550 of the donors, most TCR beta V segments were observed in productive rearrangements about 87% or about 30% of the time, broadly matching IMGT annotations. In a later analysis, most CMV-associated TCR beta chains were found to appear HLA-restricted, with HLA associations seemingly driven largely by CMV exposure. Strong co-occurrence of HLA alleles, especially DR and DQ, made assigning TCR associations to individual alleles difficult. A further reported finding was that TCR beta sequences accurately predicted the HLA-A and HLA-B alleles for most subjects in the first cohort. About 15 rarely observed V segments, including chromosome 9 orphons, were excluded from the earlier analysis of approximately 600 of the donors because counts were too low. The authors suggested that the approach could potentially be extended to other disease states and immunological phenotypes. A later analysis reported that several top co-occurrence clusters appeared linked to parvovirus B19, influenza, CMV and Epstein-Barr virus. In both the original and validation cohorts, the classifier was reported to diagnose cytomegalovirus status with high specificity and sensitivity. Correlated functional status among segregating V segments might reflect linkage disequilibrium, but an unknown experimental factor could not be ruled out. Three of the identified cytomegalovirus-associated TCR beta chains were confirmed in vitro to be specific for cytomegalovirus antigens. V-gene and J-gene trimming of TCR beta chains was associated with a missense DCLRE1C variant in a later genetic analysis, and the association was replicated in an independent cohort. In a later analysis, HLA-associated TCR beta chains were found to be more clonally expanded and to have lower generation probabilities than equally common non-associated chains. A cluster of highly shared sequence variants was judged likely to be a technical artifact of the sequencing pipeline.

Library preparation was by the immunoSEQ multiplex PCR assay. A mixture of 60 forward primers for TCR Vbeta segments and 13 reverse primers for TCR Jbeta segments was used in the multiplex PCR. Amplification of the CDR3 region of rearranged TCR beta genes was performed with a multiplex PCR assay on genomic DNA. The Illumina HiSeq System was used to sequence the amplified TCR beta libraries as 87-base-pair reads. The original pipeline was this. Across the 500 to 700 repertoires, a later analysis counted roughly 84 million unique TCR beta chains, around 11 million of which were shared by at least two donors. Raw reads were error-corrected and collapsed into unique sequences by a nearest-neighbor algorithm in which closely related sequences were merged to remove PCR and sequencing errors. Alignment of CDR3 sequences to IMGT reference sequences was used to assign V, D and J gene segments. For a sequence to be retained, a match of at least six nucleotides to both a V gene segment and a J gene segment was required. A rearrangement counted as productive if the CDR3 had no stop codons and remained in frame with V and J, and every other rearrangement counted as non-productive. CDR3 was defined by IMGT convention, running from the second conserved V-encoded cysteine to the conserved J-encoded phenylalanine. The earlier analysis of 587 of the donors excluded any sequence lacking an unambiguous match to a single V gene segment. In an earlier analysis of about 590 of the donors, a V segment was called functional when productive rearrangements were above 56.7%, and segregating when the standard deviation between donors exceeded 5%. A statistical classification framework was built for diagnosing cytomegalovirus status from the catalog of TCR beta chain sequences. A later analysis assigned V and J genes by comparing TCR nucleotide sequences with IMGT/GENE-DB human TR gene sequences. In a later analysis, CDR3 sequences and most-parsimonious VDJ recombination scenarios were assigned using the TCRdist pipeline. In a later analysis, each TCR beta chain was defined by its CDR3 amino acid sequence together with its V-gene family, and reads without a unique V-gene family were excluded. As a way to deal with suspected cross-contamination and a sequencing artifact, a later analysis dropped hundreds of nucleotide sequences that were highly shared and had low generation probability. In a later analysis, a clonal expansion index for each public chain was calculated from normalized within-repertoire ranks of inferred template counts. A later analysis computed generation probabilities with a VDJ recombination model fitted to out-of-frame rearrangements, and checked the results against IGoR. In a later analysis, hypergeometric tests were used to score TCR-TCR, TCR-HLA and TCR-CMV co-occurrence, with a repertoire-size bias correction applied to TCR pairs. False discovery rates were estimated in a later analysis by permuting HLA or CMV assignments 20 times. In a later analysis, co-occurring TCRs were grouped with DBSCAN, and TCRdist sequence similarity was added when clustering was performed within HLA-allele-positive subsets. For co-occurrence clustering, repertoires with fewer than 30,000 or more than 120,000 public chains were excluded, along with about five repertoires with anomalous nucleotide sharing. TCRdb took this table from immuneACCESS and kept in-frame rearrangements with V and J called. Such tables lack part of the clones; where checked against another copy, unresolved V genes explain under half of the gap, and the rest is unexplained. V and J calls and clone size come straight from that table; D and trimming were deduced from the DNA. The sample table holds about 140,000 clones, of which around 80% were seen once. In total, the top ten clones hold roughly 2% of the sample.

This clone occurred once. Its cognate antigen has yet to be identified. One junction end disagrees with the germline gene, perhaps due to a read error. Additional DNA sequences in this sample encode the identical CDR3. Sequencing input: PBMCs. This TCR came from a man younger than 45 in good health and CMV-seronegative. The chain is made from TRBV30 and TRBJ2-6; the D segment cannot be called with confidence. The CDR3: CAWTNSGANVLTF. The DNA sequence follows: TGTGCTTGGACCAATTCTGGGGCCAACGTCCTGACTTTC.